The sequence of this T cell receptor (beta chain) was determined in a study of shared clonotypes between healthy human individuals. As concerns this clone: Its antigen is as yet unknown.

The donors were all Caucasian adults (living in Nashville, Tennessee). Study-level points and caveats: Sampling included only blood; tissue repertoires likely differ. Limitation of the genetic and exposure-history diversity represented came from the few donors.

The CDR3 covers 16 residues. CDR1 MDHEN and CDR2 SYDVKM come from the germline V gene. V shed 3 bases and J shed 0 bases, with 12 bases lying between them. The table came from immunoSEQ multiplex PCR; TCRdb's copy has only in-frame clones and leaves some out. The sample lists roughly 500,000 clones, approximately 79% occurring once. V gene TRBV28 combines with J gene TRBJ1-5; D gene uncertain. Sample: PBMCs. The source is a woman aged 35 to 49 in good health. Some clones in this sample may be carry-over from other donors' samples. This chain's CDR3 is CASSFLKHDSNQPQHF. CDR3 sequence (DNA): TGTGCCAGCAGTTTCCTAAAGCATGATAGCAATCAGCCCCAGCATTTT. The variable domain in full, with the rest retrieved from reference TRBV28 and TRBJ1-5, is DVKVTQSSRYLVKRTGEKVFLECVQDMDHENMFWYRQDPGLGLRLIYFSYDVKMKEKGDIPEGYSVSREKKERFSLILESASTNQTSMYLCASSFLKHDSNQPQHFGDGTRLSIL.